This TCR beta chain was recorded in a study of T cell responses to AZD1222 COVID-19 vaccine. Study results and caveats: In a largely white British group with more females than males, clonal diversity was possibly underestimated.

The method was immunoSEQ multiplex PCR; TCRdb's version includes in-frame clones alone and lacks a portion of them. The sample records 150,000 to 200,000 clones, 94% being singletons. Of note for this clone: The antigen is not known.

CDR1 is SGHKS and CDR2 is YYEKEE in the germline V gene (reference sequence). V was clipped by 3 bases and J by 0 bases, with 10 bases between them. The CDR3 has 15 residues. This receptor was identified in an adult who received the AZD1222 COVID-19 vaccine. This material consisted of peripheral blood, taken 28 days after the second AZD1222 dose. The rearrangement joins TRBV5-5 to TRBJ1-3, with D perhaps TRBD1 (5 bases). The CDR3 coding sequence is TGTGCCAGCAGCTACGAAGGGACCTCTGGAAACACCATATATTTT. Translation: CASSYEGTSGNTIYF.